This T cell receptor (beta chain) was captured by sequencing in a study of cytomegalovirus exposure and HLA in healthy donors (dated by TCRdb to the late 2010s). Notes on the research overall: According to an earlier analysis of a few hundred of the donors, 200 million or so T cells yielded 100 million or so unique TCR beta sequences and approximately 300 Gb of sequence data. Roughly 300 gigabases of sequencing data and 70 million to 100 million unique TCR sequences made up an early release that covered 500 to 650 HLA-typed donors. Of the approximately 400 genotyped donors, roughly 80% were placed in the genetic ancestry cluster associated with self-reported Caucasian donors. The study aimed to test whether cataloging public T cell receptors could reveal signatures of past pathogen exposure. The study profiled the T cell repertoires of under 850 subjects by immunosequencing and related them to cytomegalovirus serostatus. Besides the first cohort of under 700 subjects, a separate validation cohort made up of 120 different subjects was used. To predict cytomegalovirus infection status, the study combined high-throughput TCR immunosequencing, statistical association of individual TCRs with disease status, and machine learning. A later analysis re-examined previously published TCR beta repertoires from more than 650 donors and added high-resolution HLA genotyping to investigate patterns of TCR occurrence. The later analysis used no new phenotypic data to find candidate immune exposures, relying instead on TCR beta sequences and their occurrence across donors. In an earlier analysis of more than 550 of the donors, high-throughput TCR beta sequencing was used to judge whether each TCR beta V gene segment behaved as functional or pseudogenic. Donor age, sex, ethnicity and CMV serostatus were collected together with the repertoire data. In a later genetic analysis, genome-wide SNP genotypes for about three fifths of the roughly 670 donors were used, and that subset was treated as a discovery cohort. All discovery cohort repertoires had been generated on a single sequencing platform. HLA typing included class I and class II loci at four-digit resolution. The number of typed donors differed by locus: about 620-640 for A, B, C, DRB1 and DQB1; some 500 for DQA1; over 600 for DPA1; and around 450 for DPB1. Because of strong linkage in the cohort, five DR-DQ haplotypes were treated as single units for association and clustering. Among a few hundred genotyped donors of the cohort, an average of around 240,000 unique TCR beta nucleotide sequences were sequenced per donor, about a sixth of them non-productive. What the study reported, not specific to this receptor: This cohort had only TCR beta chains sequenced, and the lack of alpha or paired-chain data limited which features could be detected. Correlated functional status among segregating V segments might be attributable to linkage disequilibrium, but an unknown experimental factor could not be ruled out. The study listed 150 to 200 TCR beta chains as associated with cytomegalovirus. According to a later genetic analysis, donors in an Asian-associated ancestry cluster had fewer N-insertions in productive TCRs than the roughly 670-donor mean. In a later genetic analysis, a missense DCLRE1C variant was associated with V-gene and J-gene trimming of TCR beta chains, and the association was replicated in an independent cohort. A later analysis found that most CMV-associated TCR beta chains appeared HLA-restricted, with HLA associations seemingly driven largely by CMV exposure. The 87-base-pair reads could not distinguish some IMGT-functional V segments, including TRBV6-2 and TRBV6-3, so those segments were excluded. For the cohort, immune exposure information was limited to CMV serostatus. Because HLA typing was unavailable for some donors at each locus, only the typed subset was used in association tests. When HLA alleles, especially DR and DQ, strongly co-occurred, attributing TCR associations to individual alleles was difficult. In a later analysis, HLA-associated TCR beta chains showed more clonal expansion and lower generation probabilities than non-associated chains that were equally common. In an earlier analysis of under 600 of the donors, most TCR beta V segments were observed in productive rearrangements about 87% or about 30% of the time, broadly matching IMGT annotations. At a false discovery rate of 0.05, a later analysis linked around 17,000 TCR beta sequences to specific HLA alleles. A further reported finding was that TCR beta sequences accurately predicted the HLA-A and HLA-B alleles for most subjects in the first cohort. The presence/absence analyses assumed that sequencing depth was roughly uniform across donors, and that assumption may not be true. Cytomegalovirus status was reported to be diagnosed by the classifier with high specificity and sensitivity in both the original and validation cohorts. Several of the top co-occurrence clusters appeared to be linked to parvovirus B19, influenza, CMV and Epstein-Barr virus, according to a later analysis. In a later analysis, TCR association rates were found to vary across HLA loci, with the most associated TCRs seen for DRB1 alleles and the fewest for HLA-C alleles. Because counts were too low, some 17 rarely observed V segments, including chromosome 9 orphons, were left out of the earlier analysis of some 640 of the donors. Most TCR sequences were observed very rarely across donors, whereas some public TCRs were present in many individuals. A cluster of highly shared sequence variants was judged likely to be a technical artifact of the sequencing pipeline. A few of the identified cytomegalovirus-associated TCR beta chains were confirmed in vitro to be specific for cytomegalovirus antigens. It was suggested by the authors that the approach could potentially be generalized to other disease states and immunological phenotypes.

In regard to this clone: Its antigen specificity is not known. It has no much larger one-base neighbor in the sample; base qualities were not kept.

The CDR3 runs 16 residues from the cysteine to the phenylalanine. The retained sequence is limited to the CDR3, 48 bases, with the frame set at the first base. V has 5 bases trimmed and J has 8 bases trimmed; junction bases matching no gene number 17. Reading the germline V gene gives CDR1 MGHRA and CDR2 YSYEKL. The cohort consisted of 670 or so healthy bone marrow donors. All cohort members were sampled while nominally healthy, although unrecorded immune exposures were likely present. The donor tested CMV seropositive, placing the donor among the approximately 310 seropositive members of the cohort. Each donor provided a peripheral blood sample, and peripheral blood mononuclear cells were used for TCR beta sequencing. Genomic DNA extraction from the blood cell samples was performed with the Qiagen DNeasy Blood Extraction Kit. To prepare the library, the immunoSEQ multiplex PCR assay was applied. The multiplex PCR relied on a mix of 60 forward primers for TCR Vbeta segments and 13 reverse primers for TCR Jbeta segments. The CDR3 region of rearranged TCR beta genes was amplified from genomic DNA with a multiplex PCR assay. On the Illumina HiSeq System, the amplified TCR beta libraries were sequenced as 87-base-pair reads. In the authors' own workflow: A later analysis counted tens of millions of unique TCR beta chains across the 666 repertoires, and around 9.9 million of these chains were shared by at least two donors. Raw reads were error-corrected and collapsed into unique sequences by a nearest-neighbor algorithm in which closely related sequences were merged to remove PCR and sequencing errors. CDR3 sequences were aligned to IMGT reference sequences to assign V, D and J gene segments. Each retained sequence needed at least a six-nucleotide match to both a V gene segment and a J gene segment. A rearrangement counted as productive if the CDR3 had no stop codons and remained in frame with V and J, and every other rearrangement counted as non-productive. Following IMGT convention, CDR3 was defined as the stretch from the second conserved V-encoded cysteine to the conserved J-encoded phenylalanine. The earlier analysis of roughly 590 of the donors excluded sequences that lacked an unambiguous match to a single V gene segment. An earlier analysis of 500 to 700 of the donors classified V segments as functional when productive rearrangements were above 56.7% and as segregating when the standard deviation between donors was above 5%. To diagnose cytomegalovirus status from the catalog of TCR beta chain sequences, a statistical classification framework was built. In a later analysis, V and J genes were assigned by comparing TCR nucleotide sequences against IMGT/GENE-DB human TR gene sequences. The TCRdist pipeline was used in a later analysis to assign CDR3 sequences and most-parsimonious VDJ recombination scenarios. A later analysis defined each TCR beta chain by its CDR3 amino acid sequence plus V-gene family, and excluded reads lacking a unique V-gene family. A later analysis removed several hundred highly shared, low-generation-probability nucleotide sequences to deal with suspected cross-contamination and a sequencing artifact. In a later analysis, a clonal expansion index for each public chain was calculated from normalized within-repertoire ranks of inferred template counts. Generation probabilities in a later analysis came from a VDJ recombination model fitted to out-of-frame rearrangements, and those results were checked against IGoR. In a later analysis, hypergeometric tests were used to score TCR-TCR, TCR-HLA and TCR-CMV co-occurrence, with a repertoire-size bias correction applied to TCR pairs. To estimate false discovery rates, a later analysis permuted the HLA or CMV assignments 20 times. In a later analysis, co-occurring TCRs were grouped with DBSCAN, and TCRdist sequence similarity was added when clustering was performed within HLA-allele-positive subsets. Repertoires with fewer than 30,000 or more than 120,000 public chains, plus five repertoires with anomalous nucleotide sharing, were excluded from co-occurrence clustering. Here the immuneACCESS table is served through TCRdb, limited to in-frame sequences with V and J called. Missing clones are a known gap in these copies; in checked studies unresolved V genes cover under half, and the rest lacks a known reason. D and trimming were read from the DNA, whereas the V and J calls and clone size are those reported in that table. The sample profile shows 60,000 to 100,000 clones; 78% of them were found once. Around 5.8% of the sample lies in the top ten.

Specimen: PBMCs. The clonotype originates from a male donor in good health and CMV-seropositive. The V and J genes are TRBV4-1 and TRBJ1-2; 7 central nucleotides agree with TRBD1. The CDR3 protein sequence reads: CASSSLRTDRSRGYTF. In nucleotides, the sequence is TGCGCCAGCAGCTCACTCCGAACGGACAGGTCCCGCGGCTACACCTTC.